The TCR beta chain under discussion was sequenced for a study of vaccination and CD4 T cells after COVID-19. Treatment here: approximately nine-day PBMC culture with coronavirus spike peptide pools or control peptides (ViraFEST assay). V shed 6 bases and J shed 4 bases, with 9 bases lying between them. The CDR3 consists of 13 residues. Cultured CD4+ T-cell DNA underwent Oncomine TCR Beta short-read sequencing. TCRdb analysed the PCR reads with MiXCR anew, one entry per CDR3 protein. The table records more than 12,000 distinct CDR3 sequences, about 53% of them present only once. This clonotype has more than one count but fewer than ten. The antigen is not known.

This clonotype was sampled from a human donor who had recovered from COVID-19. Sample: CD4+ T cells from blood, cultured in vitro, taken before SARS-CoV-2 vaccination. The chain carries TRBV12-3 or TRBV12-4 and TRBJ2-2, with D perhaps matching TRBD1 (6 bases). The CDR3 loop is CASSGQFTGELFF. The CDR3 DNA sequence: TGTGCCAGCAGCGGACAGTTCACCGGGGAGCTGTTTTTT.